Presented here are 3 T cell receptor beta chains from one specimen sequenced in a study of CXCR3-negative and CXCR3-positive naive CD8 T cells. The TRB libraries of cDNA were built by UMI-labeled 5' RACE. TCRdb re-called the 5' RACE reads and shows each CDR3 protein once, DNA omitted. The repertoire table contains several thousand distinct CDR3 sequences. The sample taken for sequencing was naive CXCR3- CD8+ T cells from blood. Subset denoted: CD45RO-CCR7+CD27+CD95- naive CD8+ T cells lacking CXCR3 (TNR3-). All receptors derive from a human donor in good health. Some clones in this sample may be carry-over from other donors' samples.

The V call is TRBV5-5, the J call TRBJ2-1. This CDR3 is built from 13 residues. Germline V lookup: CDR1 SGHKS, CDR2 YYEKEE (reference sequence). The CDR3 spells CASSLVSANEQFF.

This clonotype shows up as medium-sized by frequency. The gene calls are TRBV12-3 or TRBV12-4 and TRBJ2-1. CDR3 length: 12 residues. CDR3: CASSLEEIEQFF.

Frequency places this clonotype as medium-sized. The V and J genes are TRBV29-1 and TRBJ1-5; TCRdb's assignment of TRBD1 cannot be checked, as there is no DNA. The CDR3 has 14 residues. Germline V gene data show CDR1 as SQVTM and CDR2 as ANQGSEA. CDR3: CSVGGTDSNQPQHF. Looking up the rest from reference TRBV29-1 and TRBJ1-5 gives the full variable domain: SAVISQKPSRDICQRGTSLTIQCQVDSQVTMMFWYRQQPGQSLTLIATANQGSEATYESGFVIDKFPISRPNLTFSTLTVSNMSPEDSSIYLCSVGGTDSNQPQHFGDGTRLSIL.